The T cell receptor (beta chain) described here comes from a study of cytomegalovirus exposure and HLA in healthy donors. The PCR had 60 Vbeta and 13 Jbeta primers. Here immunoSEQ multiplex PCR was the method, and the copy in TCRdb shows in-frame clones only, minus some. The table records some 96,000 clones, about 80% of them present only once. Trimming cost V 0 bases and J 1 base, with 5 bases left between them. CDR3 size: 13 residues. CDR1 and CDR2 (germline): SQVTM, ANQGSEA. This receptor was obtained from a middle-aged man in good health and CMV-seropositive. Sequencing was carried out using PBMCs. The chain combines TRBV29-1 with TRBJ2-3; no firm D call. In DNA form, the CDR3 reads TGCAGCGTTGAAGATCGGGGCACAGATACGCAGTATTTT. It is translated as CSVEDRGTDTQYF.